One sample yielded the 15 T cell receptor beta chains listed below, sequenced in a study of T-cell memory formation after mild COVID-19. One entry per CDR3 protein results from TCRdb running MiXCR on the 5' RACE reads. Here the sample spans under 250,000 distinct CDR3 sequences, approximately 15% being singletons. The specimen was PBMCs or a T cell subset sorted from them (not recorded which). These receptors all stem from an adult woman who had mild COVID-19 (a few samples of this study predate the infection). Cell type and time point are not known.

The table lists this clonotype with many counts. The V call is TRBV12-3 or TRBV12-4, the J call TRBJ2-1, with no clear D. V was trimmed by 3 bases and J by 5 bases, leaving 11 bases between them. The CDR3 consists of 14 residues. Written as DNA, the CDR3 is TGTGCCAGCAGTTTGGCACGGATAAACAATGAGCAGTTCTTC. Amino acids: CASSLARINNEQFF.

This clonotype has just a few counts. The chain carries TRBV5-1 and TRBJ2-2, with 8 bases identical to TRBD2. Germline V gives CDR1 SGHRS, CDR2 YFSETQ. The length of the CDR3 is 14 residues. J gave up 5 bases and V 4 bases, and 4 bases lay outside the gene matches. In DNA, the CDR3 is TGCGCCAGCAGCAGCGGGAGTCGGACCGGGGAGCTGTTTTTT. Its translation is CASSSGSRTGELFF. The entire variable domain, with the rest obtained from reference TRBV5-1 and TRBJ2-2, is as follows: KAGVTQTPRYLIKTRGQQVTLSCSPISGHRSVSWYQQTPGQGLQFLFEYFSETQRNKGNFPGRFSGRQFSNSRSEMNVSTLELGDSALYLCASSSGSRTGELFFGEGSRLTVL.

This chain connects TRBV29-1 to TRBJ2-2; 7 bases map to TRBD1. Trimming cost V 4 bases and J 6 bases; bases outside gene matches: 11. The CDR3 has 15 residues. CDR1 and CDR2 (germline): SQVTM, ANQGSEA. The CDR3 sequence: CSVGTETGKSGELFF. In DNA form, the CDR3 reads TGCAGCGTTGGAACGGAGACAGGGAAATCCGGGGAGCTGTTTTTT.

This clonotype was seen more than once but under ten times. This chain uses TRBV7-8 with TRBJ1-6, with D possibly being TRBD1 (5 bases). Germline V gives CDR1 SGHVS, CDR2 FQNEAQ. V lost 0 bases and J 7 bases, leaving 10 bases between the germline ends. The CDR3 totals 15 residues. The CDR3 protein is CASSLAMGLNSPLHF. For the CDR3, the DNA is TGTGCCAGCAGCTTAGCTATGGGGCTCAATTCACCCCTCCACTTT.

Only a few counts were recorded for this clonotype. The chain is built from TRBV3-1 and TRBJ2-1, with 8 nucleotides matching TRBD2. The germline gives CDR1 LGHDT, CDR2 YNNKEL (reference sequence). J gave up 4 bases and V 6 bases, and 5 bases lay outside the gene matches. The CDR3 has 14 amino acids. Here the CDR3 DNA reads TGTGCCAGCAGAAAGCGGGGGACTTACAATGAGCAGTTCTTC. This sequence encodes CASRKRGTYNEQFF.

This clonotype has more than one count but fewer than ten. The CDR3 spells CASSLDLRQETQYF. The DNA of the CDR3 is TGTGCCAGCAGCTTAGATCTCAGACAAGAGACCCAGTACTTC. The rearrangement joins TRBV7-9 to TRBJ2-5; D ambiguous. With 1 base removed from V and 2 bases from J, the gap between germline ends came to 8 bases. This CDR3 comprises 14 residues. The V gene's germline CDR1 is SEHNR and CDR2 FQNEAQ (reference sequence).

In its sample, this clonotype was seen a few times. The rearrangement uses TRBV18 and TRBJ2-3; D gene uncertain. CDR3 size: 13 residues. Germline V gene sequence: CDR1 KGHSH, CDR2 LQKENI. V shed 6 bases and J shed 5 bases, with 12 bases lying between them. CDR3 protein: CASSPLAQDTQYF. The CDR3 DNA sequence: TGTGCCAGCTCCCCCTTGGCCCAAGATACGCAGTATTTT. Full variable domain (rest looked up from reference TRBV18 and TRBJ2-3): NAGVMQNPRHLVRRRGQEARLRCSPMKGHSHVYWYRQLPEEGLKFMVYLQKENIIDESGMPKERFSAEFPKEGPSILRIQQVVRGDSAAYFCASSPLAQDTQYFGPGTRLTVL.

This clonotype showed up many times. The CDR3 DNA follows: TGTGCCAGCAGTTATTCAGGGGGAAGCACAGATACGCAGTATTTT. Its translation is CASSYSGGSTDTQYF. The chain couples TRBV6-2 or TRBV6-3 to TRBJ2-3; 7 bases agree with TRBD1. The CDR3 covers 15 residues. The V gene's germline CDR1 is MNHEY and CDR2 SVGEGT. V lost 3 bases to trimming and J lost 0 bases; unmatched junction nucleotides: 3.

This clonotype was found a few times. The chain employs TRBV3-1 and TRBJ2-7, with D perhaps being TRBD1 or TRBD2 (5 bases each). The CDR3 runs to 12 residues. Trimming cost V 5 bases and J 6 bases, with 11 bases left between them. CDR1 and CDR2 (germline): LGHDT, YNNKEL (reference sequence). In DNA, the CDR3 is TGTGCCAGCAGCTCGGGACGGGCCGAGCAGTACTTC. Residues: CASSSGRAEQYF.

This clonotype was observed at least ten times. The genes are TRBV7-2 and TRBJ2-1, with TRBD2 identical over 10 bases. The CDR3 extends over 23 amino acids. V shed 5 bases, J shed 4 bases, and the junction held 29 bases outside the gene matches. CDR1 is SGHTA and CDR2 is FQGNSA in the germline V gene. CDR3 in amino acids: CASSITTQVGAGGGIPRYNEQFF. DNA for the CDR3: TGTGCCAGCAGCATTACTACTCAGGTGGGAGCGGGAGGGGGAATACCCAGATACAATGAGCAGTTCTTC.

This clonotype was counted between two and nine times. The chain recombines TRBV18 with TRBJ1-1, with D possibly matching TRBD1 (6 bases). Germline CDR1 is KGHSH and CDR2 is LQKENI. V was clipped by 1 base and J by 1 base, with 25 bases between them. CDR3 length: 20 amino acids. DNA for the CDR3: TGTGCCAGCTCACCACTACAAATAGGGGGACCTCTTTCTACGAACACTGAAGCTTTCTTT. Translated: CASSPLQIGGPLSTNTEAFF.

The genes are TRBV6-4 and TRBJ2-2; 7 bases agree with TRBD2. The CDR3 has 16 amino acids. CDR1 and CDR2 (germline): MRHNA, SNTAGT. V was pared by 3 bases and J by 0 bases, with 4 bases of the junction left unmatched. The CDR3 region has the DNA TGTGCCAGCAGTGAGACCGGGGGGTCGAACACCGGGGAGCTGTTTTTT. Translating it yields CASSETGGSNTGELFF.

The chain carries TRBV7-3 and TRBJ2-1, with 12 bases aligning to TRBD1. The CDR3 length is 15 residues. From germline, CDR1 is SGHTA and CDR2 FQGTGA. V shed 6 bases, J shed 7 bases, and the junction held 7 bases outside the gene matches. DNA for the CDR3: TGTGCCAGCAGGGGGACAGGGGGCCTCCAAAATGAGCAGTTCTTC. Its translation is CASRGTGGLQNEQFF.

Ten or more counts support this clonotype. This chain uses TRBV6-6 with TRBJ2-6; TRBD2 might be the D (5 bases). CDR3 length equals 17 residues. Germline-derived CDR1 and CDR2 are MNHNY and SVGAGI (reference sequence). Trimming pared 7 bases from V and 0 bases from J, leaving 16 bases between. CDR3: CASTNGVSNSGANVLTF. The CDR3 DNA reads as TGTGCCAGCACAAACGGGGTATCCAACTCTGGGGCCAACGTCCTGACTTTC.

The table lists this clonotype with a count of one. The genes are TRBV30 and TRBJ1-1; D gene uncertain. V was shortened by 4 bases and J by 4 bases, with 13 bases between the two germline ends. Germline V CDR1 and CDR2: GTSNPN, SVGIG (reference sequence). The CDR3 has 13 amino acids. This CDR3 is CAWTPGPGTEAFF. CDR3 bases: TGTGCCTGGACCCCCGGACCGGGCACTGAAGCTTTCTTT.